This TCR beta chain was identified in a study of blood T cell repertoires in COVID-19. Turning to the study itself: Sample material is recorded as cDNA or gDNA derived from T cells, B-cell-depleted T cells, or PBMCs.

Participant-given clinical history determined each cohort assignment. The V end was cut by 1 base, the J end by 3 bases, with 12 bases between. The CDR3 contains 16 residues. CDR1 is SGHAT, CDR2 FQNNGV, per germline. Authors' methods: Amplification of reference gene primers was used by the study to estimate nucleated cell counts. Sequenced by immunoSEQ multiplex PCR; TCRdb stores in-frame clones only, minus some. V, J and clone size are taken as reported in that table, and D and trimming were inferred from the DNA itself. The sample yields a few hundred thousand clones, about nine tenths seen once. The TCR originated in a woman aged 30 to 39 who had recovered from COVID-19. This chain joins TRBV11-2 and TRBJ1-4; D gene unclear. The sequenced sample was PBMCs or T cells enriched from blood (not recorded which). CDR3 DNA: TGTGCCAGCAGCTTAGTGCGGGATGGGGCTAATGAAAAACTGTTTTTT. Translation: CASSLVRDGANEKLFF.